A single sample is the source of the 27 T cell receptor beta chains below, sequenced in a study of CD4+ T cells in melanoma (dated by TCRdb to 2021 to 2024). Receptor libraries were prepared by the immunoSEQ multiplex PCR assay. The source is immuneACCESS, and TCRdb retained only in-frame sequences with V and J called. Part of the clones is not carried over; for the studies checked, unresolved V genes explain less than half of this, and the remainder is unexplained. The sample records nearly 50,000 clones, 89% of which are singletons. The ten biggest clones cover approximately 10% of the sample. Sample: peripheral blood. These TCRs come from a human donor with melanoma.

Here the CDR3 reads CASSIAGLGEQFF. CDR3 sequence (DNA): TGTGCCAGTAGTATAGCCGGATTGGGCGAGCAGTTCTTC. The chain links TRBV19 to TRBJ2-1; D call uncertain. This CDR3 is built from 13 residues. CDR1 and CDR2 (germline): LNHDA, SQIVND (reference sequence). The V gene lost 1 base and the J gene lost 10 bases, with 11 bases spanning the gap.

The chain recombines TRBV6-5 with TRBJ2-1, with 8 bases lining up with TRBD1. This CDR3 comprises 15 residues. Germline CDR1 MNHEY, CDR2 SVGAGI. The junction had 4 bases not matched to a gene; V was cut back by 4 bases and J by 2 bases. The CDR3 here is CASSWGTGTYNEQFF. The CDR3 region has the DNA TGTGCCAGCAGTTGGGGGACAGGAACCTACAATGAGCAGTTCTTC.

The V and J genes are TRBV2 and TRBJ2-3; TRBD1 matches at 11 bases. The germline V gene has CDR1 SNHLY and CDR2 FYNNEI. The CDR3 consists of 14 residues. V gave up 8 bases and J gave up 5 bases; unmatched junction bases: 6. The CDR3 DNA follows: TGTGCCAGCGCCAGGACAGGGGGCTTAGATACGCAGTATTTT. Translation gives CASARTGGLDTQYF.

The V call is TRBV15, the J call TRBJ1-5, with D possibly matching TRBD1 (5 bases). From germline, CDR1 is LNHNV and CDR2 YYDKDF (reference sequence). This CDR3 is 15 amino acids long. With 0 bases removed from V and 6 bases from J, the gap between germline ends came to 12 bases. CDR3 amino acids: CATSRDLGEGQPQHF. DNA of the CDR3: TGTGCCACCAGCAGAGATCTAGGGGAGGGTCAGCCCCAGCATTTT.

The CDR3 nucleotides read TGTGCCAGCAGGGGGGAGGGGGCGGGGGACACTGAAGCTTTCTTT. Translating gives CASRGEGAGDTEAFF. This sequence joins TRBV6-5 and TRBJ1-1; 7 bases agree with TRBD1. V shed 6 bases, J shed 3 bases, and the junction held 10 bases outside the gene matches. CDR1 and CDR2 (germline): MNHEY, SVGAGI. The CDR3 consists of 15 residues.

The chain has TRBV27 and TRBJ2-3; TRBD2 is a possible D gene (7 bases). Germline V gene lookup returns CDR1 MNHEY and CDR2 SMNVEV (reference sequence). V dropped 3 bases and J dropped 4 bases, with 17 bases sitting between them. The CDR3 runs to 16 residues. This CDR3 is CASSLKGGAQADTQYF. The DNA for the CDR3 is TGTGCCAGCAGTTTGAAGGGGGGGGCACAAGCAGATACGCAGTATTTT.

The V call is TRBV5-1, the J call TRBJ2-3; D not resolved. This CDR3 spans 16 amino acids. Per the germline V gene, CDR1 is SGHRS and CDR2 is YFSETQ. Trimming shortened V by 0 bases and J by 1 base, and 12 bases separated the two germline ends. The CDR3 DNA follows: TGCGCCAGCAGCTTGGCCGTGCACCCGGGCACAGATACGCAGTATTTT. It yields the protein CASSLAVHPGTDTQYF. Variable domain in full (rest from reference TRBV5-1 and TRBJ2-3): KAGVTQTPRYLIKTRGQQVTLSCSPISGHRSVSWYQQTPGQGLQFLFEYFSETQRNKGNFPGRFSGRQFSNSRSEMNVSTLELGDSALYLCASSLAVHPGTDTQYFGPGTRLTVL.

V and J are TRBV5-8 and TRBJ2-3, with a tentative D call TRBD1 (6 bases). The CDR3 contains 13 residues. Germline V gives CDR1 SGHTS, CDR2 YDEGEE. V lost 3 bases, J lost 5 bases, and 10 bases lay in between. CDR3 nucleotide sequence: TGTGCCAGCAGCTCTCAGGGGTTAGATACGCAGTATTTT. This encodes CASSSQGLDTQYF. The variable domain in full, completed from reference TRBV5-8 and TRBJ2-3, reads EAGVTQSPTHLIKTRGQQATLRCSPISGHTSVYWYQQALGLGLQFLLWYDEGEERNRGNFPPRFSGRQFPNYSSELNVNALELEDSALYLCASSSQGLDTQYFGPGTRLTVL.

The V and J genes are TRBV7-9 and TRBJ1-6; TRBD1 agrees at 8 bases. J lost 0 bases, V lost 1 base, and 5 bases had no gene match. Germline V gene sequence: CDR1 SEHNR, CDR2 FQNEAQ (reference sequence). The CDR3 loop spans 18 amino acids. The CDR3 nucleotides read TGTGCCAGCAGCTTAGTGCACAGGGGGAGCTCCTATAATTCACCCCTCCACTTT. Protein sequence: CASSLVHRGSSYNSPLHF.

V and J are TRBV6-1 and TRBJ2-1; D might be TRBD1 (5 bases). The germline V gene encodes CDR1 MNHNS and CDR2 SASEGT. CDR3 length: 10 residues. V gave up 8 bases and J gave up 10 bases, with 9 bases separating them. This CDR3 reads CASGALEQFF. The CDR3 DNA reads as TGTGCCAGCGGGGCCCTGGAGCAGTTCTTC.

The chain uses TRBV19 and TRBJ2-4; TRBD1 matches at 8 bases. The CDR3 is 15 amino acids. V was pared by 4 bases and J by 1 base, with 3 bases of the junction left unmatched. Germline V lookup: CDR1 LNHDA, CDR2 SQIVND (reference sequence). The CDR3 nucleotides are TGTGCCAGTAGTACCCGACAGGGGGCCAAAAACATTCAGTACTTC. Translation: CASSTRQGAKNIQYF.

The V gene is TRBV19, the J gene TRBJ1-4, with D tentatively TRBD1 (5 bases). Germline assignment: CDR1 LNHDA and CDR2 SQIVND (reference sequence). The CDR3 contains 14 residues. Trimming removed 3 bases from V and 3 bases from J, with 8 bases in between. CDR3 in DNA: TGTGCCAGTAGTATCGGGACGGCTAATGAAAAACTGTTTTTT. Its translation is CASSIGTANEKLFF.

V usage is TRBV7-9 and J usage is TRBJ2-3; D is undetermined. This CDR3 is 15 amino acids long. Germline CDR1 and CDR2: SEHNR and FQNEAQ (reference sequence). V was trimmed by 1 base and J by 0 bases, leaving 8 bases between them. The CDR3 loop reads CASSLDSSSTDTQYF. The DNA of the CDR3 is TGTGCCAGCAGCTTAGACAGTTCTAGCACAGATACGCAGTATTTT. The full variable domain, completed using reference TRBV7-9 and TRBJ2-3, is DTGVSQNPRHKITKRGQNVTFRCDPISEHNRLYWYRQTLGQGPEFLTYFQNEAQLEKSRLLSDRFSAERPKGSFSTLEIQRTEQGDSAMYLCASSLDSSSTDTQYFGPGTRLTVL.

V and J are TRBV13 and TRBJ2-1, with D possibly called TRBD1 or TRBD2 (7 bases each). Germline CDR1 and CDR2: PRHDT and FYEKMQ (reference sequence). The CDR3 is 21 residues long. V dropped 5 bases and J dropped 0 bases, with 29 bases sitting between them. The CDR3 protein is CASSAEGSGWGGGHSYNEQFF. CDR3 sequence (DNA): TGTGCCAGCAGCGCTGAGGGGTCAGGGTGGGGAGGGGGCCACTCCTACAATGAGCAGTTCTTC.

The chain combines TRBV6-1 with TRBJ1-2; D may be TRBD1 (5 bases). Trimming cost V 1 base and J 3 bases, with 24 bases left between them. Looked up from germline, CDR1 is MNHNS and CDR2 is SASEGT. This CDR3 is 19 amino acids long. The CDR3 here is CASSEDEWGGRGKDYGYTF. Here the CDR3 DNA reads TGTGCCAGCAGTGAAGATGAGTGGGGGGGGAGGGGAAAGGACTATGGCTACACCTTC.

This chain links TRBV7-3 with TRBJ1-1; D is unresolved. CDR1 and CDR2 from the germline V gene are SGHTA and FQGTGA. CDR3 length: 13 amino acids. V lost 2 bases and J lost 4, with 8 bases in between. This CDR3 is CASSLSQITEAFF. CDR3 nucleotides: TGTGCCAGCAGCTTATCCCAGATCACTGAAGCTTTCTTT.

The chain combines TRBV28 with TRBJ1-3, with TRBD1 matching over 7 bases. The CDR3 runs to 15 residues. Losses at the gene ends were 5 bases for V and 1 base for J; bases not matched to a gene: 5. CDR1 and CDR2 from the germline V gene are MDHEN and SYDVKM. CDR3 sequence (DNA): TGTGCCAGCAGTCGACAGGGAAGTTCTGGAAACACCATATATTTT. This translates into CASSRQGSSGNTIYF. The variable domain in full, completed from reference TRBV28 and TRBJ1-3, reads DVKVTQSSRYLVKRTGEKVFLECVQDMDHENMFWYRQDPGLGLRLIYFSYDVKMKEKGDIPEGYSVSREKKERFSLILESASTNQTSMYLCASSRQGSSGNTIYFGEGSWLTVV.

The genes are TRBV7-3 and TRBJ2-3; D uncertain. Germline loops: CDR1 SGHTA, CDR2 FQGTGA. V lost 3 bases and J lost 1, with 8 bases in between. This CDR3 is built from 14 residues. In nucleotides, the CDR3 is TGTGCCAGCAGCTTCATGAGCGGCACAGATACGCAGTATTTT. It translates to CASSFMSGTDTQYF.

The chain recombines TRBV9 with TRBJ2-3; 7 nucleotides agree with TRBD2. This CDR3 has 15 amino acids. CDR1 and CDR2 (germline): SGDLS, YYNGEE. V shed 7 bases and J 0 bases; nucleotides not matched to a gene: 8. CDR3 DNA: TGTGCCAGCGCCTACCGGGGACTAAGCACAGATACGCAGTATTTT. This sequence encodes CASAYRGLSTDTQYF.

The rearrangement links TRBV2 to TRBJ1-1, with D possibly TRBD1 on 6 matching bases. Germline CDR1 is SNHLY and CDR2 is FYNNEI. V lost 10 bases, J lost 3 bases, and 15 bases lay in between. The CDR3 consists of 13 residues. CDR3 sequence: CATPGTMDTEAFF. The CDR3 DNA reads TGTGCCACCCCCGGGACAATGGACACTGAAGCTTTCTTT.

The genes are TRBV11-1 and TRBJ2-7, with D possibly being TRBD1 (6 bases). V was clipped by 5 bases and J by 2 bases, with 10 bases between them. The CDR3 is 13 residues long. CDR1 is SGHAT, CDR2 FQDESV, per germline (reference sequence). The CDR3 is CASSPNRAYEQYF. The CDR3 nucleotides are TGTGCCAGCAGCCCGAACAGGGCCTACGAGCAGTACTTC.

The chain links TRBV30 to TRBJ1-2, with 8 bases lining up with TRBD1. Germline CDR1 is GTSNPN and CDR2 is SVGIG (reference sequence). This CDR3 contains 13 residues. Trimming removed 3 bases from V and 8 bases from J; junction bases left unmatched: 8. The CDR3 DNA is TGTGCCTGGAGCCGGGACAGGCCCTTGGGCTACACCTTC. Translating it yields CAWSRDRPLGYTF.

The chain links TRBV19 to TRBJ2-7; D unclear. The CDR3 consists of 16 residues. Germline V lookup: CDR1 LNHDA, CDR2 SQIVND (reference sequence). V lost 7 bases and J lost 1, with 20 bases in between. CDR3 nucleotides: TGTGCCAGTAATGGGAAGCCGGGCACTTCTTCCTACGAGCAGTACTTC. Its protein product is CASNGKPGTSSYEQYF.

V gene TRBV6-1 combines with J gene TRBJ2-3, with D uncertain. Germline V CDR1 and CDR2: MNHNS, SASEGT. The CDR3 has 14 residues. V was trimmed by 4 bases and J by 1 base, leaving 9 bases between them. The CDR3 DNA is TGTGCCAGCAGTGGAGTTGGGGGCACAGATACGCAGTATTTT. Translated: CASSGVGGTDTQYF.

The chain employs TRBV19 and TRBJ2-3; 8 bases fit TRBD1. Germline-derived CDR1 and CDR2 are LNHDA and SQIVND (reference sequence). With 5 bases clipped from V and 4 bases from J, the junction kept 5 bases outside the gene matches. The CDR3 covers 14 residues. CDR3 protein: CASSGQGAPDTQYF. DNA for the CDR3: TGTGCCAGTAGTGGGCAGGGGGCCCCAGATACGCAGTATTTT.

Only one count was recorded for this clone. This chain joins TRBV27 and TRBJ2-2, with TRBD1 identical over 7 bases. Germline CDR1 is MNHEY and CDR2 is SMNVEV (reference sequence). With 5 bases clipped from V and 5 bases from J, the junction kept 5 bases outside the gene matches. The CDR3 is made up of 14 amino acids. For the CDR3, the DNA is TGTGCCAGCAGTCTCGCAGGGGGAACCGGGGAGCTGTTTTTT. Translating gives CASSLAGGTGELFF.

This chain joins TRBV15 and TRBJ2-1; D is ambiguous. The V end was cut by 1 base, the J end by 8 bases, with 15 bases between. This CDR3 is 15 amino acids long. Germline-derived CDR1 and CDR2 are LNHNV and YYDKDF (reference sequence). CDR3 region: CATSRVRRSTDEQFF. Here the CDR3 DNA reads TGTGCCACCAGCAGAGTACGCAGGTCAACGGATGAGCAGTTCTTC.